Shown below are 31 T cell receptor beta chains from a single sample sequenced in a study of T-cell memory formation after mild COVID-19. TCRdb itself ran the 5' RACE reads through MiXCR, one entry per CDR3 protein. The data contain about 440,000 distinct CDR3 sequences, 20% of them seen just once; the ten biggest clones take up 7.5% to 9.5%. The specimen was PBMCs or a T cell subset sorted from them (not recorded which). The receptors were sampled from an adult woman who had mild COVID-19 (a few samples of this study predate the infection). Cell type and time point are not known.

This clonotype was detected many times. J is TRBJ2-2 and V is TRBV5-1; possible D gene TRBD2, 6 bases. V was trimmed by 0 bases and J by 2 bases, leaving 14 bases between them. The CDR3 is made up of 17 amino acids. Germline-derived CDR1 and CDR2 are SGHRS and YFSETQ. The CDR3 DNA reads TGCGCCAGCAGCTTGGTTCCCAGCGGGCACAACACCGGGGAGCTGTTTTTT. Amino acid sequence: CASSLVPSGHNTGELFF.

This clonotype was seen only a few times. This chain links TRBV4-2 with TRBJ2-1, with 14 nucleotides matching TRBD2. CDR3 size: 18 residues. The junction had 14 bases not matched to a gene; V was cut back by 3 bases and J by 10 bases. Germline V gives CDR1 LGHNA, CDR2 YNFKEQ. The DNA of the CDR3 is TGTGCCAGCAGCCATGAGGTAGGGACTAGCGGGAGAAGTGGCGAGCAGTTCTTC. It codes for CASSHEVGTSGRSGEQFF.

This clonotype occurred a few times. The chain recombines TRBV13 with TRBJ1-1; D perhaps matches TRBD1 (6 bases). Trimming took 5 bases from V and 1 from J, leaving 11 bases between them. The CDR3 totals 14 residues. Germline CDR1 is PRHDT and CDR2 is FYEKMQ (reference sequence). The chain's CDR3 is CASSPEGQNTEAFF. The CDR3 DNA follows: TGTGCCAGCAGCCCGGAGGGACAGAACACTGAAGCTTTCTTT.

This rearrangement joins TRBV5-1 to TRBJ2-5, with D uncertain. V shed 6 bases and J shed 0 bases, with 12 bases lying between them. Germline CDR1 is SGHRS and CDR2 is YFSETQ. CDR3 length: 14 residues. CDR3 DNA sequence: TGCGCCAGCACCCTACCCGAGTACCAAGAGACCCAGTACTTC. As protein: CASTLPEYQETQYF. The full variable domain, its missing parts supplied by reference TRBV5-1 and TRBJ2-5, is KAGVTQTPRYLIKTRGQQVTLSCSPISGHRSVSWYQQTPGQGLQFLFEYFSETQRNKGNFPGRFSGRQFSNSRSEMNVSTLELGDSALYLCASTLPEYQETQYFGPGTRLLVL.

This clonotype was counted only a few times. The chain links TRBV15 to TRBJ1-1; D not resolved. The V end was cut by 0 bases, the J end by 1 base, with 15 bases between. This CDR3 spans 17 amino acids. Germline CDR1 and CDR2: LNHNV and YYDKDF (reference sequence). The CDR3 nucleotides are TGTGCCACCAGCAGAGAGAAAAGGGTATTGGCGAACACTGAAGCTTTCTTT. Its translation: CATSREKRVLANTEAFF.

This chain links TRBV20-1 with TRBJ1-3; 7 nucleotides align to TRBD1. Germline CDR1 reads DFQATT; CDR2 reads SNEGSKA (reference sequence). Trimming cost V 1 base and J 4 bases; bases outside gene matches: 4. The CDR3 is 14 amino acids. The CDR3 DNA reads as TGCAGTGCTAGAGGGACAGGCGGCGGAAACACCATATATTTT. Protein product: CSARGTGGGNTIYF.

This clonotype was found a few times. This sequence joins TRBV3-1 and TRBJ1-1; TRBD1 is a possible D gene (5 bases). V was clipped by 1 base and J by 9 bases, with 12 bases between them. From germline, CDR1 is LGHDT and CDR2 YNNKEL (reference sequence). This CDR3 comprises 13 residues. Here the CDR3 DNA reads TGTGCCAGCAGCCAAGGGACTCTGGGGCAAGCTTTCTTT. Residues: CASSQGTLGQAFF.

The V and J genes are TRBV6-5 and TRBJ1-5; D is ambiguous. The CDR3 is 13 amino acids. Germline lookup yields CDR1 MNHEY and CDR2 SVGAGI. V was pared by 8 bases and J by 2 bases, with 10 bases between. CDR3 nucleotides: TGTGCCAGCTGCGCGGGTCGCAATCAGCCCCAGCATTTT. It codes for CASCAGRNQPQHF.

CDR3 sequence: CSAPGRWGREGHLNEQFF. CDR3 in DNA: TGCAGTGCACCAGGGAGGTGGGGACGGGAGGGCCATTTGAATGAGCAGTTCTTC. The rearrangement joins TRBV20-1 to TRBJ2-1; TRBD2 aligns across 8 bases. CDR3 length equals 18 residues. CDR1 DFQATT and CDR2 SNEGSKA come from the germline V gene (reference sequence). The V and J ends lost 6 bases and 7 bases, in that order; junction bases with no gene match: 23.

J is TRBJ2-1 and V is TRBV6-1; D is ambiguous. V lost 6 bases, J lost 3 bases, and 15 bases lay in between. The CDR3 runs 15 residues. Germline loops: CDR1 MNHNS, CDR2 SASEGT. The CDR3 spells CASSPGRSNYNEQFF. The CDR3, as DNA: TGTGCCAGCAGCCCCGGACGCTCTAACTACAATGAGCAGTTCTTC.

This clonotype was observed many times. The chain links TRBV20-1 to TRBJ2-4; TRBD1 agrees at 8 bases. Germline CDR1 reads DFQATT; CDR2 reads SNEGSKA (reference sequence). V gave up 5 bases and J gave up 6 bases; unmatched junction bases: 9. The CDR3 runs to 14 residues. CDR3 bases: TGCAGTGCTCTTCGGACAGGGCGTGGAAACATTCAGTACTTC. This codes for CSALRTGRGNIQYF.

This clonotype was counted between two and nine times. The V call is TRBV20-1, the J call TRBJ2-7; TRBD2 matches 8 bases. The germline gives CDR1 DFQATT, CDR2 SNEGSKA (reference sequence). The CDR3 totals 15 residues. V was pared by 6 bases and J by 0 bases, with 10 bases of the junction left unmatched. The chain's CDR3 is CSARPLAVTSYEQYF. As DNA, the CDR3 is TGCAGTGCGAGACCACTAGCGGTGACCTCCTACGAGCAGTACTTC.

The CDR3 loop reads CASRETGGDYGYTF. The DNA of the CDR3 is TGTGCCAGCAGAGAGACAGGGGGGGACTATGGCTACACCTTC. The J gene is TRBJ1-2, the V gene TRBV12-3 or TRBV12-4, with 9 positions matching TRBD1. The CDR3 totals 14 residues. V trimming: 6 bases; J trimming: 3 bases; junction bases outside the gene matches: 5.

This clonotype was recorded a few times. V is TRBV10-3 and J is TRBJ2-2, with D unclear. The V gene lost 4 bases and the J gene lost 0 bases, with 9 bases spanning the gap. This CDR3 has 15 amino acids. CDR1 and CDR2 from the germline V gene are ENHRY and SYGVKD. The CDR3 region is CAISVAQTNTGELFF. The DNA for the CDR3 is TGTGCCATCAGTGTGGCGCAAACGAACACCGGGGAGCTGTTTTTT.

This clonotype was detected many times. This sequence joins TRBV21-1 and TRBJ1-2. TRBV21-1 is tagged as a pseudogene. The CDR3 runs to 15 residues. The DNA for the CDR3 is TGTGCCAGCAGCAACTCCCAAGTTGAAAACTATGGCTACACCTTC. This gives the protein CASSNSQVENYGYTF.

This clonotype was seen a few times. The chain uses TRBV7-9 and TRBJ2-5, with 8 bases aligning to TRBD1. V lost 6 bases to trimming and J lost 5 bases; unmatched junction nucleotides: 17. This CDR3 is built from 17 residues. Germline V CDR1 and CDR2: SEHNR, FQNEAQ (reference sequence). The CDR3 protein is CASSYIRQGRRAETQYF. The CDR3 nucleotides are TGTGCCAGCAGTTACATCAGACAGGGGAGGAGAGCGGAGACCCAGTACTTC.

The chain has TRBV3-1 and TRBJ1-2; D not certain. The CDR3 consists of 13 residues. Germline V CDR1 and CDR2: LGHDT, YNNKEL (reference sequence). V was cut by 0 bases and J by 4 bases, with 6 bases left in between. This CDR3 is CASSQDSTYGYTF. The CDR3 DNA reads as TGTGCCAGCAGCCAAGATTCGACCTATGGCTACACCTTC.

This clonotype was seen only a few times. The chain links TRBV12-3 or TRBV12-4 to TRBJ2-1; D is possibly TRBD1 or TRBD2 (7 bases each). Trimming took off 3 bases at V and 6 bases at J, with 12 bases between the two ends. The CDR3 is 14 residues long. The CDR3 DNA is TGTGCCAGCAGTTTCAGGGGGGGGGTCAATGAGCAGTTCTTC. This codes for CASSFRGGVNEQFF.

V gene TRBV20-1 combines with J gene TRBJ2-7; 7 nucleotides line up with TRBD2. V dropped 2 bases and J dropped 3; count of bases not matched to a gene: 7. Germline V gene sequence: CDR1 DFQATT, CDR2 SNEGSKA (reference sequence). The CDR3 sequence is 14 residues long. CDR3 sequence: CSARLPSGYYEQYF. In nucleotides, the CDR3 is TGCAGTGCTAGACTTCCTAGCGGATACTACGAGCAGTACTTC.

The CDR3: CASTGIESNRGKTFF. The CDR3 DNA reads TGTGCCAGCACCGGAATTGAGAGTAATCGGGGGAAAACTTTCTTT. The chain employs TRBV27 and TRBJ1-1; maybe TRBD1 (5 bases). Trimming took 7 bases from V and 12 from J, leaving 27 bases between them. The CDR3 contains 15 residues. Germline V gene data show CDR1 as MNHEY and CDR2 as SMNVEV (reference sequence).

The sample holds many counts of this clonotype. CDR3 in amino acids: CSGRKGASSTDTQYF. As DNA, the CDR3 is TGCAGCGGCCGTAAGGGGGCTTCTAGCACAGATACGCAGTATTTT. The chain combines TRBV29-1 with TRBJ2-3, with 7 bases identical to TRBD1. Losses at the gene ends were 7 bases for V and 0 bases for J; bases not matched to a gene: 10. CDR1 and CDR2 (germline): SQVTM, ANQGSEA. CDR3 length: 15 amino acids.

The gene calls are TRBV25-1 and TRBJ2-7; a weak D match, TRBD2 (6 bases). CDR3 length equals 16 residues. Trimming pared 5 bases from V and 2 bases from J, leaving 19 bases between. Germline V gene data show CDR1 as MGHDK and CDR2 as SYGVNS. CDR3 coding DNA: TGTGCCAGCAGTACCACCGGGCGGCCGGGAGCCTACGAGCAGTACTTC. Its protein product is CASSTTGRPGAYEQYF.

This clonotype was recorded a few times. V is TRBV7-9 and J is TRBJ2-7; TRBD1 or TRBD2 may be the D gene (6 bases each). The V end lost 3 bases, the J end lost 2 bases, and 17 bases lay between the germline ends. Germline CDR1 SEHNR, CDR2 FQNEAQ (reference sequence). This CDR3 is 16 amino acids long. The CDR3 protein is CASSLGLRGDPYEQYF. The CDR3 DNA follows: TGTGCCAGCAGCTTGGGCCTGAGGGGGGACCCCTACGAGCAGTACTTC.

Many counts were recorded for this clonotype. V usage is TRBV30 and J usage is TRBJ2-7; TRBD1 agrees at 9 bases. V lost 3 bases and J lost 3; bases outside the gene matches: 15. The CDR3 length is 17 residues. Germline V gene data show CDR1 as GTSNPN and CDR2 as SVGIG (reference sequence). The DNA for the CDR3 is TGTGCCTGGAGAGCCCTAACCCCAGGGACAGGGTACTACGAGCAGTACTTC. Translated: CAWRALTPGTGYYEQYF.

This clonotype turned up a few times. V and J are TRBV10-2 and TRBJ1-2; D not resolved. Germline loops: CDR1 WSHSY, CDR2 SAAADI. The length of the CDR3 is 13 residues. The V and J ends lost 2 bases and 5 bases respectively, with 9 bases between them. As DNA, the CDR3 is TGCGCCAGCAGTGAGAGCGACCTATATGGCTACACCTTC. Translating it yields CASSESDLYGYTF.

This clonotype has more than one count but fewer than ten. This chain joins TRBV7-9 and TRBJ1-2; possibly TRBD1 for D (6 bases). V was trimmed by 3 bases and J by 2 bases, leaving 10 bases between them. This CDR3 spans 14 amino acids. Germline V gives CDR1 SEHNR, CDR2 FQNEAQ (reference sequence). As DNA, the CDR3 is TGTGCCAGCAGCTTGGGGGCGTTGAACTATGGCTACACCTTC. Encoded protein: CASSLGALNYGYTF.

The gene calls are TRBV6-5 and TRBJ2-6, with 9 bases identical to TRBD1. The CDR3 covers 17 residues. J was trimmed by 0 bases and V by 4 bases; bases with no gene match: 4. Germline CDR1 reads MNHEY; CDR2 reads SVGAGI. Here the CDR3 DNA reads TGTGCCAGCAGTTCGGGACAGGGACGCTCTGGGGCCAACGTCCTGACTTTC. Amino acid sequence: CASSSGQGRSGANVLTF.

This clonotype showed up just a few times. The chain uses TRBV7-2 and TRBJ1-1; no clear D gene. The CDR3 runs 13 residues. Trimming took 3 bases from V and 6 from J, leaving 11 bases between them. From germline, CDR1 is SGHTA and CDR2 FQGNSA. Here the CDR3 DNA reads TGTGCCAGCAGCTTGCCCGGGAAACCTGAAGCTTTCTTT. Translated, it gives CASSLPGKPEAFF.

This clonotype was found a few times. This chain uses TRBV29-1 with TRBJ1-1, with D unresolved. Germline V gene lookup returns CDR1 SQVTM and CDR2 ANQGSEA. V was cut by 3 bases and J by 2 bases, with 10 bases left in between. CDR3 length equals 13 residues. CDR3 sequence: CSVDRLNNTEAFF. CDR3 DNA sequence: TGCAGCGTTGACCGGCTAAATAACACTGAAGCTTTCTTT.

The CDR3 nucleotides read TGCAGCGTGGTCGGAGGAAGCGGGAGGCGGGCTGGTTACGAGCAGTACTTC. Protein product: CSVVGGSGRRAGYEQYF. The chain combines TRBV29-1 with TRBJ2-7, with TRBD2 matching 9 bases. V lost 6 bases and J lost 4; bases outside the gene matches: 19. Germline CDR1 and CDR2: SQVTM and ANQGSEA. This CDR3 is 17 amino acids long.

The rearrangement links TRBV11-3 to TRBJ1-2, with 9 bases that match TRBD1. The germline gives CDR1 SGHNT, CDR2 YENEEA. The CDR3 loop spans 15 amino acids. Trimming removed 2 bases from V and 3 bases from J; junction bases left unmatched: 4. CDR3 bases: TGTGCCAGCAGCTTAAGGGACAGGGATCACTATGGCTACACCTTC. Protein sequence: CASSLRDRDHYGYTF.